The 27 T cell receptor beta chains below were found in one sample sequenced in a study of early T cells in non-severe SARS-CoV-2 infection. TCRdb processed the 5' RACE reads anew with MiXCR; each CDR3 protein has one entry. This table holds around 31,000 distinct CDR3 sequences, roughly 5% found once. The sequenced sample was whole blood. The receptors shown here come from an adult who was a healthcare worker with PCR-confirmed SARS-CoV-2 infection or an uninfected control (not recorded which).

This clonotype was counted between two and nine times. The V call is TRBV5-1, the J call TRBJ2-1; D might be TRBD1 or TRBD2, each matching 5 bases. This CDR3 comprises 13 residues. CDR1 is SGHRS, CDR2 YFSETQ, per germline. The V gene lost 7 bases and the J gene lost 4 bases, with 12 bases spanning the gap. The CDR3 DNA is TGCGCCAGCGCCGGGGCGCCATACAATGAGCAGTTCTTC. Encoded protein: CASAGAPYNEQFF.

CDR3 nucleotide sequence: TGTGCCAGCTCACCAGCAGGAGGTATCCCTGAAAACACCATATATTTT. Amino acid sequence: CASSPAGGIPENTIYF. This chain connects TRBV18 to TRBJ1-3, with no clear D. Germline V gene data show CDR1 as KGHSH and CDR2 as LQKENI. Deletions cut 2 bases from V and 6 bases from J, with 17 bases between. This CDR3 contains 16 residues.

This clonotype came up many times. The chain combines TRBV12-3 or TRBV12-4 with TRBJ1-1; D is undetermined. The CDR3 sequence is 13 residues long. The germline V and J ends were trimmed by 3 bases and 0 bases, with 5 bases remaining between them. CDR3 sequence reads: CASSLLLNTEAFF. CDR3 nucleotide sequence: TGTGCCAGCAGTTTGTTGTTGAACACTGAAGCTTTCTTT.

This clonotype was picked up many times. The chain employs TRBV20-1 and TRBJ2-7; TRBD2 matches at 7 bases. Germline V lookup: CDR1 DFQATT, CDR2 SNEGSKA (reference sequence). Trimming at V came to 2 bases and at J to 4 bases, leaving 11 bases not matched to a gene. This CDR3 region has 15 residues. CDR3 sequence reads: CSARWGGFKWYEQYF. The CDR3 DNA is TGCAGTGCTAGATGGGGGGGATTTAAATGGTACGAGCAGTACTTC.

There are many counts of this clonotype. This chain links TRBV27 with TRBJ2-3; possible D gene TRBD1, 5 bases. Deletions cut 6 bases from V and 1 base from J, with 14 bases between. The CDR3 consists of 15 residues. Germline CDR1 MNHEY, CDR2 SMNVEV (reference sequence). The CDR3 region is CASRRKGLGTDTQYF. DNA of the CDR3: TGTGCCAGCAGGCGGAAGGGGCTCGGCACAGATACGCAGTATTTT.

This clonotype has a handful of counts. This sequence joins TRBV5-1 and TRBJ2-1, with D maybe TRBD2 (5 bases). From germline, CDR1 is SGHRS and CDR2 YFSETQ. The V end was cut by 5 bases, the J end by 8 bases, with 17 bases between. The CDR3 has 14 residues. In DNA form, the CDR3 reads TGCGCCAGCAGTAAGCGGCATCCGAAGGATGAGCAGTTCTTC. Its protein is CASSKRHPKDEQFF.

On this clonotype itself: At one of its ends the junction is not consistent with the germline gene, which may arise from a read error. The rearrangement joins TRBV28 to TRBJ1-2, with unresolved D. The CDR3 loop spans 14 amino acids. The germline V gene encodes CDR1 MDHEN and CDR2 SYDVKM. This CDR3 reads CVSSVGSGIYGYTF. CDR3 DNA sequence: TGTGTCAGCAGTGTCGGAAGCGGGATCTATGGCTACACCTTC.

This clonotype came up a few times. This rearrangement joins TRBV4-2 to TRBJ2-1, with 13 bases identical to TRBD2. Looked up from germline, CDR1 is LGHNA and CDR2 is YNFKEQ. V lost 1 base to trimming and J lost 5 bases; unmatched junction nucleotides: 11. This CDR3 is 19 amino acids long. CDR3 in amino acids: CASSQAFLGLAGVDNEQFF. The CDR3 DNA reads TGTGCCAGCAGCCAAGCCTTTCTAGGACTAGCGGGAGTCGACAATGAGCAGTTCTTC.

This clonotype was seen ten or more times. V and J are TRBV19 and TRBJ2-7; a weak D match, TRBD1 (5 bases). The CDR3 runs to 13 residues. The ends were cut back, 6 bases at V and 1 base at J, with 10 bases in the middle. Germline V gene lookup returns CDR1 LNHDA and CDR2 SQIVND (reference sequence). CDR3 protein: CASRHQGSYEQYF. The CDR3 DNA reads TGTGCCAGTAGACATCAGGGTTCCTACGAGCAGTACTTC.

In this sample, this clonotype turned up many times. This chain joins TRBV20-1 and TRBJ2-7; 15 nucleotides align to TRBD2. The germline gives CDR1 DFQATT, CDR2 SNEGSKA (reference sequence). This CDR3 is 17 amino acids long. The junction had 12 bases not matched to a gene; V was cut back by 4 bases and J by 5 bases. The chain's CDR3 is CSATGLAGGSQIHEQYF. The CDR3, as DNA: TGCAGTGCTACAGGACTAGCGGGAGGGTCCCAGATCCACGAGCAGTACTTC.

V gene TRBV7-2 combines with J gene TRBJ2-7; a weak D match, TRBD2 (6 bases). From germline, CDR1 is SGHTA and CDR2 FQGNSA. This CDR3 region has 14 residues. V was trimmed by 2 bases and J by 7 bases, leaving 15 bases between them. CDR3 DNA sequence: TGTGCCAGCAGCTTAACGCCTAGCGTTGGAGAGCAGTACTTC. This translates into CASSLTPSVGEQYF.

V is TRBV27 and J is TRBJ2-7, with D perhaps TRBD1 (6 bases). CDR1 MNHEY and CDR2 SMNVEV come from the germline V gene (reference sequence). The CDR3 length is 18 residues. The ends were cut back, 5 bases at V and 1 base at J, with 24 bases in the middle. CDR3 in DNA: TGTGCCAGCAGTCCCTTGTGGGGAATCAGGGGACAATCCTACGAGCAGTACTTC. This encodes CASSPLWGIRGQSYEQYF.

This clonotype is deemed medium-sized (0.01 to 0.1%). The J gene is TRBJ2-7, the V gene TRBV25-1; D may match TRBD1 or TRBD2 (6 bases each). The germline V gene encodes CDR1 MGHDK and CDR2 SYGVNS. The CDR3 has 15 amino acids. Trimming cost V 6 bases and J 6 bases, with 21 bases left between them. CDR3 in DNA: TGTGCCAGCAGGGGGGAGGTAGGGGTAGGGGGCGAGCAGTACTTC. Protein: CASRGEVGVGGEQYF.

The CDR3: CASSFSGLGEGGETQYF. The CDR3 coding sequence is TGTGCCAGCAGTTTTTCGGGCCTGGGGGAAGGGGGAGAGACCCAGTACTTC. The J gene is TRBJ2-5, the V gene TRBV27, with TRBD1 as a possible D gene (6 bases). Germline assignment: CDR1 MNHEY and CDR2 SMNVEV (reference sequence). The CDR3 has 17 residues. V dropped 3 bases and J dropped 4 bases, with 21 bases sitting between them.

The sample holds many counts of this clonotype. V is TRBV6-6 and J is TRBJ2-7; 8 bases are shared with TRBD1. This CDR3 is 13 amino acids long. Trimming removed 6 bases from V and 4 bases from J; junction bases left unmatched: 5. The V gene's germline CDR1 is MNHNY and CDR2 SVGAGI (reference sequence). Written as DNA, the CDR3 is TGTGCCAGCAGGCCTCGACAGGGGTACGAGCAGTACTTC. This sequence encodes CASRPRQGYEQYF.

This clonotype was seen a handful of times. The gene calls are TRBV5-1 and TRBJ2-7; TRBD1 or TRBD2 may be the D gene (5 bases each). From germline, CDR1 is SGHRS and CDR2 YFSETQ. The germline V and J ends were trimmed by 4 bases and 4 bases, with 12 bases remaining between them. This CDR3 comprises 13 residues. The CDR3 nucleotides read TGCGCCAGCAGCGGGGACCGAGGTTACGAGCAGTACTTC. It specifies CASSGDRGYEQYF.

CDR3 coding DNA: TGTGCCAGCAGTTTATCGACGGGAAACATTCAGTACTTC. The encoded protein is CASSLSTGNIQYF. The chain has TRBV28 and TRBJ2-4, with unresolved D. CDR1 and CDR2 from the germline V gene are MDHEN and SYDVKM. CDR3 length: 13 amino acids. Trimming left V 1 base short and J 6 bases short, with 7 bases between.

This clonotype was recorded a few times. This chain connects TRBV12-3 or TRBV12-4 to TRBJ1-2; tentatively, D is TRBD1 (5 bases). V was clipped by 7 bases and J by 8 bases, with 17 bases between them. This CDR3 spans 13 amino acids. The CDR3: CASMGPGVRGYTF. CDR3 in DNA: TGTGCCAGCATGGGCCCGGGGGTGAGGGGCTACACCTTC.

This clonotype has just a few counts. CDR3 nucleotides: TGTGCCAGCAGCTTCGAACGAGAAAAACTGTTTTTT. Its protein is CASSFEREKLFF. The V call is TRBV7-9, the J call TRBJ1-4; D gene unclear. Germline assignment: CDR1 SEHNR and CDR2 FQNEAQ (reference sequence). Trimming left V 3 bases short and J 8 bases short, with 7 bases between. The CDR3 is made up of 12 amino acids.

The chain uses TRBV28 and TRBJ2-1; D may match TRBD1 or TRBD2 (5 bases each). The V gene lost 7 bases and the J gene lost 4 bases, with 11 bases spanning the gap. The germline gives CDR1 MDHEN, CDR2 SYDVKM. The CDR3 loop spans 13 amino acids. The CDR3: CASKKGSYNEQFF. The CDR3 DNA follows: TGTGCCAGCAAAAAGGGGAGTTACAATGAGCAGTTCTTC. Together with reference TRBV28 and TRBJ2-1, the CDR3 gives the full variable domain: DVKVTQSSRYLVKRTGEKVFLECVQDMDHENMFWYRQDPGLGLRLIYFSYDVKMKEKGDIPEGYSVSREKKERFSLILESASTNQTSMYLCASKKGSYNEQFFGPGTRLTVL.

The chain carries TRBV30 and TRBJ2-1; D remains unclear. V lost 2 bases and J lost 4, with 12 bases in between. Germline CDR1 GTSNPN, CDR2 SVGIG (reference sequence). The CDR3 has 14 residues. The CDR3 DNA reads as TGTGCCTGGAGTATTGCCAGGATATACAATGAGCAGTTCTTC. Translated: CAWSIARIYNEQFF.

This clonotype was recorded at least ten times. The rearrangement uses TRBV5-5 and TRBJ2-1; TRBD1 aligns across 10 bases. From germline, CDR1 is SGHKS and CDR2 YYEKEE (reference sequence). After removal of 4 bases from V and 8 bases from J, the junction contained 9 bases not matched to a gene. The CDR3 sequence is 15 residues long. CDR3 amino acids: CASSPGTGVLDEQFF. The CDR3 DNA follows: TGTGCCAGCAGCCCCGGGACAGGGGTTTTGGATGAGCAGTTCTTC.

The chain employs TRBV7-2 and TRBJ2-3; D might be TRBD2 (5 bases). The CDR3 is 15 residues long. Germline lookup yields CDR1 SGHTA and CDR2 FQGNSA. Trimming cost V 2 bases and J 0 bases, with 9 bases left between them. The CDR3 reads CASSLQSGSTDTQYF. The CDR3 region has the DNA TGTGCCAGCAGCTTACAAAGCGGTAGCACAGATACGCAGTATTTT.

This clonotype was picked up many times. The CDR3 loop is CATLIAGGSDTQYF. CDR3 DNA sequence: TGTGCCACGCTCATAGCGGGAGGTTCAGATACGCAGTATTTT. The genes are TRBV10-3 and TRBJ2-3; the match to TRBD2 covers 10 bases. The CDR3 runs to 14 residues. J was trimmed by 4 bases and V by 10 bases; bases with no gene match: 8. CDR1 is ENHRY and CDR2 is SYGVKD in the germline V gene.

This clonotype turned up a few times. The chain is built from TRBV18 and TRBJ2-6; possibly TRBD1 for D (5 bases). This CDR3 is 19 amino acids long. Per germline, CDR1 KGHSH and CDR2 LQKENI. V gave up 1 base and J gave up 0 bases, with 16 bases separating them. This CDR3 reads CASSPLSQGKLSGANVLTF. In DNA form, the CDR3 reads TGTGCCAGCTCACCACTGTCCCAGGGCAAACTCTCTGGGGCCAACGTCCTGACTTTC.

This clonotype was recorded at least ten times. This chain uses TRBV2 with TRBJ2-1, with D tentatively TRBD1 (6 bases). The CDR3 spans 12 residues. The V and J ends lost 6 bases and 7 bases respectively, with 10 bases between them. CDR1 is SNHLY, CDR2 FYNNEI, per germline. The CDR3 reads CASSFRGNEQFF. The CDR3 nucleotides read TGTGCCAGCAGCTTCAGGGGAAATGAGCAGTTCTTC.

The table lists this clonotype with a few counts. The chain employs TRBV4-1 and TRBJ2-1, with D uncertain. This CDR3 is built from 15 residues. Germline V gives CDR1 MGHRA, CDR2 YSYEKL. Trimming pared 7 bases from V and 1 base from J, leaving 14 bases between. The CDR3 protein is CASTQEHFSYNEQFF. The CDR3 DNA sequence: TGCGCCAGCACCCAGGAGCACTTTTCCTACAATGAGCAGTTCTTC.